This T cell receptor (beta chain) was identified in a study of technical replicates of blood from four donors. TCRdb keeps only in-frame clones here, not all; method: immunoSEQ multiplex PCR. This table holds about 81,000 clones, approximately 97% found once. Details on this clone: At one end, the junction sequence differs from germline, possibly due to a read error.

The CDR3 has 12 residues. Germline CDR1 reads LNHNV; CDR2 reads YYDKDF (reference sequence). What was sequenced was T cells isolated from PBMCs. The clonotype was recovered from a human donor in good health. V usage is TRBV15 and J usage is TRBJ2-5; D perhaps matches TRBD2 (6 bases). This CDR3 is CATSRSGEAQYF. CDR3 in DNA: TGTGCCACCAGCAGATCGGGAGAGGCCCAGTACTTC. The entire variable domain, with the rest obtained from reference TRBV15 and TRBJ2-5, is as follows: DAMVIQNPRYQVTQFGKPVTLSCSQTLNHNVMYWYQQKSSQAPKLLFHYYDKDFNNEADTPDNFQSRRPNTSFCFLDIRSPGLGDTAMYLCATSRSGEAQYFGPGTRLLVL.